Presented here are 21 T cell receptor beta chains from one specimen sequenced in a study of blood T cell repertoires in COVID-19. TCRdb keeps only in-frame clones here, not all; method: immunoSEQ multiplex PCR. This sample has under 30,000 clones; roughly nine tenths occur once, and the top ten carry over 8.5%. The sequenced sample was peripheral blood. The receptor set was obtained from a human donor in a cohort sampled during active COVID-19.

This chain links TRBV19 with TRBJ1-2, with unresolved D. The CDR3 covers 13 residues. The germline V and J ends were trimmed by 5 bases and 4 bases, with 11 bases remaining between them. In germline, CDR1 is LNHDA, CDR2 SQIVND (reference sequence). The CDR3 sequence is CASSESGVYGYTF. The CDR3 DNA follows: TGTGCCAGTAGTGAGTCGGGAGTCTATGGCTACACCTTC.

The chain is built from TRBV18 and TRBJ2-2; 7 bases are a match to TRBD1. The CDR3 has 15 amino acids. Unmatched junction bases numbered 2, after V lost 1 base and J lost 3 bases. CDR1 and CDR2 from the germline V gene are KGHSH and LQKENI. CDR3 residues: CASSPQQGDTGELFF. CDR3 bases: TGTGCCAGCTCACCACAGCAGGGGGACACCGGGGAGCTGTTTTTT.

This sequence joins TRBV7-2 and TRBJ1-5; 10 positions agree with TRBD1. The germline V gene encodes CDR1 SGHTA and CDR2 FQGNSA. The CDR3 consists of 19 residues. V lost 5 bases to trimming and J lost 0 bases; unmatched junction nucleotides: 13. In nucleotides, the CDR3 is TGTGCCAGCAGCCCTCAAGTACGGACAGGGGGATATAGCAATCAGCCCCAGCATTTT. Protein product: CASSPQVRTGGYSNQPQHF.

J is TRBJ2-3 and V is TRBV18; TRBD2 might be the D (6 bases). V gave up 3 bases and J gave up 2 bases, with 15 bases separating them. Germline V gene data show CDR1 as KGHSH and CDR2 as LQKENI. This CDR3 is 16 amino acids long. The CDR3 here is CASSPGLSTNTDTQYF. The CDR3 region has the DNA TGTGCCAGCTCACCCGGACTATCCACAAACACAGATACGCAGTATTTT.

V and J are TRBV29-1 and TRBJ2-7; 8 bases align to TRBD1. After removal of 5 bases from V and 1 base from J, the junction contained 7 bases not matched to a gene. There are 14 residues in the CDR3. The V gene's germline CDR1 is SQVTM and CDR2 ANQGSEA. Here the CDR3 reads CSVRTGPLSYEQYF. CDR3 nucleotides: TGCAGCGTTCGGACAGGGCCCCTTTCCTACGAGCAGTACTTC.

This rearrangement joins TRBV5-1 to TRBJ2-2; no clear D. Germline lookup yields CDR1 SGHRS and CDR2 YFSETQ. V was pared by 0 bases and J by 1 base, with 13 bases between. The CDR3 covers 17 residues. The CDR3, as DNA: TGCGCCAGCAGCTTGGTGCCGGAGATGATGAACACCGGGGAGCTGTTTTTT. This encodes CASSLVPEMMNTGELFF.

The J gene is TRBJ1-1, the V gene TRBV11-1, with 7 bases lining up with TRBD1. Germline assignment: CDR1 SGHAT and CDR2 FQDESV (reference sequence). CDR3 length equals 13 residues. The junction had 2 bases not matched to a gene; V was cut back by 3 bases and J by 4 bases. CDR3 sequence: CASSFQGGTEAFF. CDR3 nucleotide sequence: TGTGCCAGCAGCTTCCAGGGGGGCACTGAAGCTTTCTTT.

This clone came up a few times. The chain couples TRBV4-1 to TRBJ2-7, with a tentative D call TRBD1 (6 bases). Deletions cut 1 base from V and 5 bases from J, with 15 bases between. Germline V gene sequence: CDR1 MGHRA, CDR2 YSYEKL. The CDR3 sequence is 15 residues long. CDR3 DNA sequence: TGCGCCAGCAGCCAAGTGGGAGACAGGTTCCACGAGCAGTACTTC. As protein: CASSQVGDRFHEQYF.

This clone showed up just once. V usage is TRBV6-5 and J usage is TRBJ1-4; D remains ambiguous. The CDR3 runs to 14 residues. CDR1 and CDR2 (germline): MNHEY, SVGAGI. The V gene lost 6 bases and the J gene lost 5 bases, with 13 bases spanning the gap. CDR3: CASSNSGPNEKLFF. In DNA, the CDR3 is TGTGCCAGCAGCAATTCCGGTCCGAATGAAAAACTGTTTTTT.

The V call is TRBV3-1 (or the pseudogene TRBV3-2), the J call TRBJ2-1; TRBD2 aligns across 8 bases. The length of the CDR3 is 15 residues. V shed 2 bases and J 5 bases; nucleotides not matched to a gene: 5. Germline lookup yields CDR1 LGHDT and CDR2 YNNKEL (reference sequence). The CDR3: CASSQSGRSDNEQFF. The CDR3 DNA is TGTGCCAGCAGCCAAAGCGGGAGATCGGACAATGAGCAGTTCTTC.

CDR3 loop: CASSPPGTDNYGYTF. The CDR3 region has the DNA TGTGCCAGCTCACCACCAGGGACAGATAACTATGGCTACACCTTC. This sequence joins TRBV18 and TRBJ1-2, with TRBD1 matching 7 bases. Germline trimming cut 0 bases from V and 1 base from J; bases unmatched to any gene: 2. Germline V CDR1 and CDR2: KGHSH, LQKENI. This CDR3 contains 15 residues.

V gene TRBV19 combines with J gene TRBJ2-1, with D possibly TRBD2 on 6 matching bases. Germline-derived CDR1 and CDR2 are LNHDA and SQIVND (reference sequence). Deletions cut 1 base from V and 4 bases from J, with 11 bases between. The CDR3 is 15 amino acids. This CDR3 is CASSIAASEYNEQFF. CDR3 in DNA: TGTGCCAGTAGTATAGCCGCTAGCGAGTACAATGAGCAGTTCTTC.

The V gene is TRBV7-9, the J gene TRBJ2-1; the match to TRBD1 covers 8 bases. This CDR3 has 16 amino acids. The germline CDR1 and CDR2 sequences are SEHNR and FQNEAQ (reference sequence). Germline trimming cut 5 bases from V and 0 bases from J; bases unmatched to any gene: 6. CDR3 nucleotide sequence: TGTGCCAGCAGCCCCCAGGGGGCTAGCTCCTACAATGAGCAGTTCTTC. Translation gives CASSPQGASSYNEQFF.

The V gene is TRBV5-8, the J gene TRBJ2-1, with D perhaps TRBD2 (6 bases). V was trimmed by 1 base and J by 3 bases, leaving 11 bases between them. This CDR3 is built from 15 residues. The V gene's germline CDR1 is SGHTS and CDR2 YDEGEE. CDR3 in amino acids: CASSLRGEVYNEQFF. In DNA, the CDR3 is TGTGCCAGCAGCTTGAGAGGGGAGGTCTACAATGAGCAGTTCTTC.

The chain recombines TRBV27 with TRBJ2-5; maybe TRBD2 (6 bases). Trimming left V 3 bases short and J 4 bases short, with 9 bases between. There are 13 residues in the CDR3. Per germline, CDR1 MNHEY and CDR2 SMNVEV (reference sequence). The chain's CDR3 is CASSFGGRETQYF. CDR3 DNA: TGTGCCAGCAGTTTCGGGGGAAGAGAGACCCAGTACTTC.

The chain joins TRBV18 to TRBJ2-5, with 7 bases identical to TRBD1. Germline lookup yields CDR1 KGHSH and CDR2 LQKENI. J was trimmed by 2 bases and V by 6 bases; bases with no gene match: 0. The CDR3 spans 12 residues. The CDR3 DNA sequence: TGTGCCAGCTCGACAGGGCAAGAGACCCAGTACTTC. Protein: CASSTGQETQYF.

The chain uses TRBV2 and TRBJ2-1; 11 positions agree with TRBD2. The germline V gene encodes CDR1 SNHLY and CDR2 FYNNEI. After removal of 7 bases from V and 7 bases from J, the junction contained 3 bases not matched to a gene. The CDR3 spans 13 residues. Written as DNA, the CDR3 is TGTGCCAGCACCTTAGCGGGGGGGAATGAGCAGTTCTTC. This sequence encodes CASTLAGGNEQFF. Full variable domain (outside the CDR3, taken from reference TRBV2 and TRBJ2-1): EPEVTQTPSHQVTQMGQEVILRCVPISNHLYFYWYRQILGQKVEFLVSFYNNEISEKSEIFDDQFSVERPDGSNFTLKIRSTKLEDSAMYFCASTLAGGNEQFFGPGTRLTVL.

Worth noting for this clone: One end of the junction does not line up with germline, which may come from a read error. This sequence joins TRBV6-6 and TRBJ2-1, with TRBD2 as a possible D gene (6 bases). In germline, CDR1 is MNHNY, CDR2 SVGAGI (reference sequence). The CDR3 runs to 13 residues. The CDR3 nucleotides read TGTGCCAGCAGGCGGGACTCCAACAATGAGCAGTTCTTC. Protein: CASRRDSNNEQFF.

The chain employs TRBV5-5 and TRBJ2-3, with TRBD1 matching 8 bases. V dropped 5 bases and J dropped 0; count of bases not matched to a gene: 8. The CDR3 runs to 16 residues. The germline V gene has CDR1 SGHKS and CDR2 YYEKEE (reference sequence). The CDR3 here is CASSLQGVPSTDTQYF. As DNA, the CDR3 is TGTGCCAGCAGTCTACAGGGGGTCCCTAGCACAGATACGCAGTATTTT. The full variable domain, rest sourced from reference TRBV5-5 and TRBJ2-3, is DAGVTQSPTHLIKTRGQQVTLRCSPISGHKSVSWYQQVLGQGPQFIFQYYEKEERGRGNFPDRFSARQFPNYSSELNVNALLLGDSALYLCASSLQGVPSTDTQYFGPGTRLTVL.

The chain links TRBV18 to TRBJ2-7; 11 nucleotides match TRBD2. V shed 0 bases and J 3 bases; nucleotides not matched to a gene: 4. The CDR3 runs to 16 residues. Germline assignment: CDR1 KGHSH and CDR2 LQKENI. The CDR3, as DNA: TGTGCCAGCTCACCACCGGGGACTAGCGGAAACTACGAGCAGTACTTC. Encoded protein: CASSPPGTSGNYEQYF.

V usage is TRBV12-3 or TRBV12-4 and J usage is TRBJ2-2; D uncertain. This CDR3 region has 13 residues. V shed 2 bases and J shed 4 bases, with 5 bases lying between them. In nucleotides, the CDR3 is TGTGCCAGCAGTTTATTCGGCACCGGGGAGCTGTTTTTT. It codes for CASSLFGTGELFF.